This TCR beta chain emerged from a study of blood T cell repertoires in COVID-19. Study as a whole: Samples representing acute and convalescent COVID-19 were sourced from the United States, Italy and Spain. Nucleic acid was either cDNA or gDNA, and it came from T cells, B-cell-depleted T cells, or PBMCs.

Only in-frame clones appear in the TCRdb table, and some are missing; sequencing was by immunoSEQ multiplex PCR. The sample carries approximately 150,000 clones, 80% to 90% recorded once. After removal of 7 bases from V and 4 bases from J, the junction contained 13 bases not matched to a gene. CDR1 and CDR2 from the germline V gene are SGHNT and YYREEE (reference sequence). This CDR3 has 16 amino acids. This clone has only one observation. The V and J genes are TRBV5-4 and TRBJ2-3, with 9 positions matching TRBD2. The sequencing input was peripheral blood. The receptor comes from a woman aged 80 or over with acute or convalescent COVID-19. CDR3 sequence (DNA): TGTGCCAGCGGATCTGCCCAGCGGGGGGAAGCAGATACGCAGTATTTT. Protein: CASGSAQRGEADTQYF.